Listed below are T cell receptor beta chains from one sample, sequenced in a study of blood T cell repertoires in COVID-19. Profiling relied on immunoSEQ multiplex PCR, and the TCRdb table lists in-frame clones only, not all of them. This sample carries 300,000 to 400,000 clones, about 89% of them seen once, and the ten largest clones take around 8%. Sequencing input: peripheral blood. All receptors derive from a woman aged 45-65 years who had recovered from COVID-19. Each CDR3 is given without its conserved first and last residue. Clone sizes are given selectively: once, few, many, or a class where the clone is expanded.

CDR3	V	J	size
ATSEADKETQY	TRBV24-1	TRBJ2-5	.
ASSLRGLVGDTQY	TRBV11-2	TRBJ2-3	.
AWTGQLGETQY	TRBV30	TRBJ2-5	.
ATSDSGGYTEAF	TRBV24-1	TRBJ1-1	.
ASSPGQGPEKLF	TRBV18	TRBJ1-4	.
ASSQDPSSYYGYT	TRBV4-1	TRBJ1-2	once
ASSFAGGDQPQH	TRBV7-2	TRBJ1-5	.
AISEVDEAF	TRBV10-3	TRBJ1-1	.
SVVPGQGPNIQY	TRBV29-1	TRBJ2-4	.
ASSSGLAEQF	TRBV5-4	TRBJ2-1	once
ASSPGGDYGYT	TRBV6-5	TRBJ1-2	.
ASSVERDSPLH	TRBV28	TRBJ1-6	few
ASRGDSYEQY	TRBV28	TRBJ2-7	.
ASSQETWGPGNIQY	TRBV4-1	TRBJ2-4	.
ASSAGGNTYTGELF	TRBV5-5	TRBJ2-2	.
ASSHPLLGGRLNTGELF	TRBV4-3	TRBJ2-2	.
ASGPGGGSYNEQF	TRBV12-5	TRBJ2-1	.
ASRAGGAEGNTIY	TRBV28	TRBJ1-3	.
SATGYEQY	TRBV20-1	TRBJ2-7	.
ARPSPGVFTYEQY	TRBV18	TRBJ2-7	.
ASSSTGLVYGYT	TRBV6-5	TRBJ1-2	.
ASSLATGRKLF	TRBV7-9	TRBJ1-4	.
ASSIGGREDTQY	TRBV19	TRBJ2-3	.
SARAGDGYT	TRBV20-1	TRBJ1-2	.
ASRSRDSYFNEKLF	TRBV19	TRBJ1-4	.
ATETSGRVHEQY	TRBV24-1	TRBJ2-7	few
ASSFPTGTNTEAF	TRBV28	TRBJ1-1	.
ASSLEASTDTQY	TRBV7-2	TRBJ2-3	.
SVCGQTPEQY	TRBV29-1	TRBJ2-7	.
ASSYGQGPETQY	TRBV6-6	TRBJ2-5	.
SVEVQGYTEAF	TRBV29-1	TRBJ1-1	once
ASSYSEGTSKNIQY	TRBV6-5	TRBJ2-4	.
ASSLAPQGAHEQY	TRBV11-1	TRBJ2-7	once
ASSPPTGFNEQF	TRBV4-1	TRBJ2-1	once
AIMGGSGNTDTQY	TRBV10-3	TRBJ2-3	once
ASSQVLGLGGVYNEQF	TRBV4-3	TRBJ2-1	.
ASSREPSRTAQY	TRBV23-1	TRBJ2-7	.
ASSLVGDTGVDEQY	TRBV5-1	TRBJ2-7	once
ASSLGTDNSPLH	TRBV3-1/TRBV3-2	TRBJ1-6	.
ASSQSRNTIY	TRBV2	TRBJ1-3	once
ASSLPTGELF	TRBV12-3/TRBV12-4	TRBJ2-2	.
ASSRTGTGVETQY	TRBV5-6	TRBJ2-5	.
ASSPPGLAELDTQY	TRBV6-9	TRBJ2-3	.
ASSPDSGSTDTQY	TRBV5-1	TRBJ2-3	.
ASSQGTGVNNEQF	TRBV4-3	TRBJ2-1	.
ASSIEGGRYGYT	TRBV19	TRBJ1-2	.
ASSPVLEGQY	TRBV7-8	TRBJ2-3	.
ASRGAVEKLF	TRBV28	TRBJ1-4	.
ASSERTGGNQPQH	TRBV2	TRBJ1-5	once
ASSTYPSGTGANVLT	TRBV5-6	TRBJ2-6	.
ASSILQGRAQY	TRBV2	TRBJ2-3	.
ASRWGGPGELF	TRBV27	TRBJ2-2	many
SVWLQGYT	TRBV20-1	TRBJ1-2	few
ASSLQGNTGELF	TRBV5-1	TRBJ2-2	.
ASSQSREREGLRAYNEQF	TRBV18	TRBJ2-1	few
SVDRTSGNEQF	TRBV29-1	TRBJ2-1	.
ASSLGGGLNEKLF	TRBV28	TRBJ1-4	once
ASSTGFGGYEQY	TRBV27	TRBJ2-7	.
ASSSSDREGEKLF	TRBV5-1	TRBJ1-4	.
ASSFGTGSVQPQH	TRBV7-9	TRBJ1-5	.